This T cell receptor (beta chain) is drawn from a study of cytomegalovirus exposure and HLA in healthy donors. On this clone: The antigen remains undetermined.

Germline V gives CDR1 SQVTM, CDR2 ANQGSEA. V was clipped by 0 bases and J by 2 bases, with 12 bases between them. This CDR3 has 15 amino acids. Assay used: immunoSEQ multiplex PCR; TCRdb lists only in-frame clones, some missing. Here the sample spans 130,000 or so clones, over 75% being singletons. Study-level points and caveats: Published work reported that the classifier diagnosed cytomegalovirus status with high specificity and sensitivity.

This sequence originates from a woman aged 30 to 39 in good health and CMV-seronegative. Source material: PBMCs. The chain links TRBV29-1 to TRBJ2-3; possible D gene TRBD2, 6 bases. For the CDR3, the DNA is TGCAGCGTTGAAGATCGGGGGACCTACACAGATACGCAGTATTTT. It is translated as CSVEDRGTYTDTQYF.